This TCR beta chain comes out of a study of OX40 agonist ivuxolimab in advanced cancers. The CDR3 is 14 residues long. V dropped 3 bases and J dropped 4 bases, with 12 bases sitting between them. Germline assignment: CDR1 LNHDA and CDR2 SQIVND (reference sequence). Generated by immunoSEQ multiplex PCR, the TCRdb table keeps only in-frame clones and is missing some. The sample shows about 84,000 clones, over 85% of them seen only once. This rearrangement joins TRBV19 to TRBJ1-1; D perhaps matches TRBD1 (5 bases). The specimen comprised CD4+ or CD8+ T cells sorted from blood, sampled in a trial of the OX40 agonist ivuxolimab. The clonotype was recovered from an adult with an advanced solid tumor such as melanoma, head and neck, liver or kidney cancer. The CDR3 reads CASSIGRGTTEAFF. The CDR3 region has the DNA TGTGCCAGTAGTATCGGAAGGGGCACCACTGAAGCTTTCTTT.